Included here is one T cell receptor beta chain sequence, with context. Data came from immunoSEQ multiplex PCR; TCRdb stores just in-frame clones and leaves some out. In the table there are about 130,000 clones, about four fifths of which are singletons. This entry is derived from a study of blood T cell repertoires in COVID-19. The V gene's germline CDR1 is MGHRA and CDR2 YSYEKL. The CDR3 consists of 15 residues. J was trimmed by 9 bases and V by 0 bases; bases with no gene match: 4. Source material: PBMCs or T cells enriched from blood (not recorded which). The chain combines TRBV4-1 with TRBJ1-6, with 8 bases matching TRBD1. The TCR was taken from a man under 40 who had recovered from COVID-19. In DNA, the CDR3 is TGCGCCAGCAGCCAAGAATGGACAGGGACTTCACCCCTCCACTTT. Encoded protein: CASSQEWTGTSPLHF.